The 7 T cell receptor beta chains reported below all come from one sample, sequenced in a study of naive and memory T cell subsets. The study, taken as a whole, reports: Possibly reflecting memory cells re-expressing CD45RA, a few larger clonotypes occurred in naive repertoires, especially CD8.

Two oligonucleotides, mixed equimolar, formed the beta constant-region primer covering TRBC1 and TRBC2. Four rounds of PCR amplified the ligated cDNA using nested alpha and beta constant-region primers plus SP2. MiXCR, applied by TCRdb to the UMI-ligation and nested PCR reads, yields one record per CDR3 protein. This table holds 140,000 to 150,000 distinct CDR3 sequences, approximately 22% found once. Their recognized antigens are unknown. Sample: naive CD4+ T cells from blood. All receptors derive from a human donor in good health.

This chain uses TRBV20-1 with TRBJ1-5; a weak D match, TRBD1 (5 bases). V shed 1 base and J shed 5 bases, with 9 bases lying between them. From germline, CDR1 is DFQATT and CDR2 SNEGSKA (reference sequence). CDR3 length: 13 residues. The CDR3 region is CSARGGGDQPQHF. The CDR3, as DNA: TGCAGTGCTAGAGGGGGAGGGGATCAGCCCCAGCATTTT.

The table lists this clonotype with a few counts. The chain is built from TRBV29-1 and TRBJ1-1; 7 bases line up with TRBD1. V lost 4 bases and J lost 1; bases outside the gene matches: 6. The CDR3 is 14 amino acids. Germline CDR1 SQVTM, CDR2 ANQGSEA. The CDR3: CSVGEGGTNTEAFF. The CDR3 nucleotides are TGCAGCGTTGGGGAAGGGGGCACGAACACTGAAGCTTTCTTT. Together with reference TRBV29-1 and TRBJ1-1, the CDR3 gives the full variable domain: SAVISQKPSRDICQRGTSLTIQCQVDSQVTMMFWYRQQPGQSLTLIATANQGSEATYESGFVIDKFPISRPNLTFSTLTVSNMSPEDSSIYLCSVGEGGTNTEAFFGQGTRLTVV.

The sample holds a few counts of this clonotype. As DNA, the CDR3 is TGTGCCAGCAGCCTTCTTAGGGGCGAAAGGGACAGGAATCGGGACGAGCAGTACTTC. Translation: CASSLLRGERDRNRDEQYF. The chain is built from TRBV11-2 and TRBJ2-7; 8 nucleotides match TRBD1. CDR1 and CDR2 (germline): SGHAT, FQNNGV. CDR3 length equals 19 residues. The V gene end was trimmed by 5 bases and the J gene end by 5 bases; junction bases not matched to a gene: 23.

This clonotype was recorded a few times. A junction boundary mismatches the germline segment, possibly from a read error. This chain connects TRBV11-2 to TRBJ2-4; 9 bases match TRBD1. CDR1 and CDR2 (germline): SGHAT, FQNNGV. The CDR3 has 11 residues. CDR3: CASSPDRGVNF. In nucleotides, the CDR3 is TGTGCCAGCAGCCCCGACAGGGGGGTAAACTTC.

This clonotype has just a few counts. V and J are TRBV20-1 and TRBJ1-6, with 7 bases lining up with TRBD1. With V trimmed by 1 base and J by 9 bases, 6 bases remained unmatched. The length of the CDR3 is 14 residues. The germline gives CDR1 DFQATT, CDR2 SNEGSKA (reference sequence). CDR3 residues: CSARGTGRGSPLHF. CDR3 DNA: TGCAGTGCTAGAGGGACAGGAAGAGGTTCACCCCTCCACTTT.

This chain joins TRBV5-1 and TRBJ2-7, with D possibly called TRBD1 or TRBD2 (5 bases each). Trimming shortened V by 2 bases and J by 4 bases, and 13 bases separated the two germline ends. The CDR3 spans 14 residues. Germline CDR1 reads SGHRS; CDR2 reads YFSETQ. CDR3 nucleotides: TGCGCCAGCAGCTTCGGGGCTGGTGAGTACGAGCAGTACTTC. The encoded protein is CASSFGAGEYEQYF.

This clonotype appeared a single time. The chain has TRBV7-2 and TRBJ2-1; TRBD2 matches at 13 bases. Germline CDR1 and CDR2: SGHTA and FQGNSA. The CDR3 covers 15 residues. J gave up 9 bases and V 5 bases, and 7 bases lay outside the gene matches. In DNA, the CDR3 is TGTGCCAGCAGCGTTCGGACTAGCGGGAGCGGTGAGCAGTTCTTC. Translating it yields CASSVRTSGSGEQFF.